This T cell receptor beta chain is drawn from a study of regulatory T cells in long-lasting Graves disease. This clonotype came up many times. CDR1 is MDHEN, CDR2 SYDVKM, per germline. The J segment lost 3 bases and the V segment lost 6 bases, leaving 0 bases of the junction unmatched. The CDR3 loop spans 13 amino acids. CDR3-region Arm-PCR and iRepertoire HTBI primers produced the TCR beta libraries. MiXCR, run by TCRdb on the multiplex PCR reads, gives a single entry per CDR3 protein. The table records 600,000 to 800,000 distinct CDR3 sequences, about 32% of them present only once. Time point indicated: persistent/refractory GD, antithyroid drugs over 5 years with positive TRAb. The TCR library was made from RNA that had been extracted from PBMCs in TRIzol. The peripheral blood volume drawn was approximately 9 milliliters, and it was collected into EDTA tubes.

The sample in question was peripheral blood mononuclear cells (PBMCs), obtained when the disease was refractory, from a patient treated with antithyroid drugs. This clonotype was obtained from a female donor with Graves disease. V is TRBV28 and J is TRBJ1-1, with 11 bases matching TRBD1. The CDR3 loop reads CASRGQGDTEAFF. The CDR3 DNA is TGTGCCAGCAGGGGACAGGGGGACACTGAAGCTTTCTTT.